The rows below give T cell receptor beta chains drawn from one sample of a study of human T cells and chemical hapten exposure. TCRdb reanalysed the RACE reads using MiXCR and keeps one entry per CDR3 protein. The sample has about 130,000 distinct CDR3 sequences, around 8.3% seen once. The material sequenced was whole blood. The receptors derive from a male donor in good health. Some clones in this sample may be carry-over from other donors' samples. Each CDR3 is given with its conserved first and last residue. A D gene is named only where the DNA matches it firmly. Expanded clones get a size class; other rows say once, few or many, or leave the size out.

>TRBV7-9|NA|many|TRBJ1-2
TGTGCCAGCAGTTCCGGGACGACTAGCTACACCTTC
CASSSGTTSYTF
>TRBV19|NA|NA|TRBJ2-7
TGTGCCAGTAGTATAGATAACAACTACGAGCAGTACTTC
CASSIDNNYEQYF
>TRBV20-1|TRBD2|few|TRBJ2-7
TGCAGTGCTAGATTTGGGGGGGCCTACGAGCAGTACTTC
CSARFGGAYEQYF
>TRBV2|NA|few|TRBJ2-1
TGTGCCAGTCTAGACATCGTCGGGTACAATGAGCAGTTCTTC
CASLDIVGYNEQFF
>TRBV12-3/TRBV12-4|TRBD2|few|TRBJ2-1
TGTGCCAGCAGGAGCTCTAGCGGGGGTAGGAATGAGCAGTTCTTC
CASRSSSGGRNEQFF
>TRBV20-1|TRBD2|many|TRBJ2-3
TGCAGTGCCCACTCAACTAGGGGCCTAGCGGGACCAGATACGCAGTATTTT
CSAHSTRGLAGPDTQYF
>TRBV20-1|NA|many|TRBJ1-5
TGCAGTGCTCACCCTGCAGGTGGGGATCAGCCCCAGCATTTT
CSAHPAGGDQPQHF
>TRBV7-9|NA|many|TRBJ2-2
TGTGCCAGCAGCTCGTCCCGGGACATCGCGAACACCGGGGAGCTGTTTTTT
CASSSSRDIANTGELFF
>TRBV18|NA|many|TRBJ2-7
TGTGCCAGCTCACCACGGCAGGGGATTCACGAGCAGTACTTC
CASSPRQGIHEQYF
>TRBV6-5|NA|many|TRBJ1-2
TGTGCCAGCAGTTCGCGGGGCCCTAACTATGGCTACACCTTC
CASSSRGPNYGYTF
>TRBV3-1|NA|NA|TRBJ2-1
TGTGCCAGCAGCCAAGAAGTCAGGGTAACGCGCTACAATGAGCAGTTCTTC
CASSQEVRVTRYNEQFF
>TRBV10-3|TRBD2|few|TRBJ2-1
TGTGCCATCAGTGAAGCTAGCGGGCGTGAGCAGTTCTTC
CAISEASGREQFF
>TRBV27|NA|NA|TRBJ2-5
TGTGCCAGCAGTTTTTTAAACTCAGAGACCCAGTACTTC
CASSFLNSETQYF
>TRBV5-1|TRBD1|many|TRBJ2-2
TGCGCCAGCAGCTCGGACAGGCGATACACCGGGGAGCTGTTTTTT
CASSSDRRYTGELFF
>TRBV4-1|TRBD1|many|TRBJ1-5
TGCGCCAGCAGCCATACCGACAGGGTTCAGCCCCAGCATTTT
CASSHTDRVQPQHF
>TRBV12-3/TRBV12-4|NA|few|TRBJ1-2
TGTGCCAGCAGTTTAGGGGGGGGAGGCCCCTATGGCTACACCTTC
CASSLGGGGPYGYTF
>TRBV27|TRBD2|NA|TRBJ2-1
TGTGCCAGCAGTAGCCCCGTAGGGCTAGGTGCGGGGGGGGAGCAGTTCTTC
CASSSPVGLGAGGEQFF
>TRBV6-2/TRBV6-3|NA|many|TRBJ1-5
TGTGCCAGCAGTTACTCGAGCAGCAATCAGCCCCAGCATTTT
CASSYSSSNQPQHF
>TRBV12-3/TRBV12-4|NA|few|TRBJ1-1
TGTGCCAGCAGTATCGGACAGAACACTGAAGCTTTCTTT
CASSIGQNTEAFF
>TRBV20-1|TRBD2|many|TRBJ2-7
TGCAGTGCTAGAGATGGGGCTAGCGGTTCCTACGAGCAGTACTTC
CSARDGASGSYEQYF
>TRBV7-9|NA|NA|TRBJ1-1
TGTGCCAGCAGCTCTTATTTCTACTCCGGGACTCGCGTGTTC
CASSSYFYSGTRVF
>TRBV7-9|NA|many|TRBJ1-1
TGTGCCAGCAGCATTGACACGGACACTGAAGCTTTCTTT
CASSIDTDTEAFF
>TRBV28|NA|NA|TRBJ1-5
TGTGCCAGCAGACCTAGGACGGGCCAGTATCAGCCCCAGCATTTT
CASRPRTGQYQPQHF
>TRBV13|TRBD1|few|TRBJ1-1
TGTGCCAGCAGCCCTAAGGGACAGCGCCTTGAAGCTTTCTTT
CASSPKGQRLEAFF
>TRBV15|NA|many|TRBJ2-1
TGTGCCACCAGCGTCCGGGACATTCGGGATGAGCAGTTCTTC
CATSVRDIRDEQFF
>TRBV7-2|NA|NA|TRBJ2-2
TGTGCCAGCAGCTTAATTCAGGGAACCGGGGAGCTGTTTTTT
CASSLIQGTGELFF
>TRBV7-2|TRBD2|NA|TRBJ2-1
TGTGCCAGCAGCTTAGTGGGGACTAGCGTGGAAGGCGATGAGCAGTTCTTC
CASSLVGTSVEGDEQFF
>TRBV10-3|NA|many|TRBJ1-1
TGTGCCATCAGTCTACTGGGTCGCGGACCGAACACTGAAGCTTTCTTT
CAISLLGRGPNTEAFF
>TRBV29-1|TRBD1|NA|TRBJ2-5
TGCAGCGTTGCCCTCAGGGGGCCGCAAGAGACCCAGTACTTC
CSVALRGPQETQYF
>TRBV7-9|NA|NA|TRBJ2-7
TGTGCCAGCAGCTCCTGGACTACTTCCTACGAGCAGTACTTC
CASSSWTTSYEQYF
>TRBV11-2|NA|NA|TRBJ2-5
TGTGCCAGCAGCTTAGATCCGGGTTTGGCCCAGTACTTC
CASSLDPGLAQYF
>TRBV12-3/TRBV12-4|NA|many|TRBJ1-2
TGTGCCAGCAGCCCAACTAGACCATATGGCTACACCTTC
CASSPTRPYGYTF
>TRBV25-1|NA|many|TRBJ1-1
TGTGCCAGCAGTGAATTTCGGGAGAGGGACACTGAAGCTTTCTTT
CASSEFRERDTEAFF
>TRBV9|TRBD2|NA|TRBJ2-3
TGTGCCAGCAGCGAAGGGACTAGCGGGAGGACAGATACGCAGTATTTT
CASSEGTSGRTDTQYF
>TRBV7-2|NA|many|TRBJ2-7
TGTGCCAGCAGCTTATATTTAGGTTCCCCCTACGAGCAGTACTTC
CASSLYLGSPYEQYF
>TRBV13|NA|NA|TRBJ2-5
TGTGCCAGCAGCTTACGGTACCAAGAGACCCAGTACTTC
CASSLRYQETQYF
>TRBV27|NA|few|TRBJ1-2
TGTGCCAGCAGTTTTGCCCTAGGGTCCCGGGGCTATGGCTACACCTTC
CASSFALGSRGYGYTF
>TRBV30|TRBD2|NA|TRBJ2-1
TGTGCCTGGAGGTTAGCGGGAGGCCACAATGAGCAGTTCTTC
CAWRLAGGHNEQFF
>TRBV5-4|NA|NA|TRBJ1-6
TGTGCCAGCAGCTTGGACAGTAATTCACCCCTCCACTTT
CASSLDSNSPLHF
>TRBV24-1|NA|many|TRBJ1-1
TGTGCCACCAGTGATTTGCAGGGTAGAGCAGCTTTCTTT
CATSDLQGRAAFF
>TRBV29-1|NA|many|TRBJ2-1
TGCAGCGTTGAAGGGACCTACAATGAGCAGTTCTTC
CSVEGTYNEQFF
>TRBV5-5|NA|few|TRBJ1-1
TGTGCCAGCAGCCTCCGAAGGGGGGGCAACACTGAAGCTTTCTTT
CASSLRRGGNTEAFF
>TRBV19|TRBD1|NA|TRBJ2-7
TGTGCCAGTAGTGGGGACAGGGGGCGCGAGCAGTACTTC
CASSGDRGREQYF
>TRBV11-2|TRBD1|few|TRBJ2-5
TGTGCCAGCAGCCTGCGTGGAACCGGGACAGGTACACAAGAGACCCAGTACTTC
CASSLRGTGTGTQETQYF
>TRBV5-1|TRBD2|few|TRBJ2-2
TGCGCCAGCAGCTTGCTACTAGCGCTAAACACCGGGGAGCTGTTTTTT
CASSLLLALNTGELFF
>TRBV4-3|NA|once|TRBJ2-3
TGCGCCAGCAGCCCGGACACCAAAGATACGCAGTATTTT
CASSPDTKDTQYF
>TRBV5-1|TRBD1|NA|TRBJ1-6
TGCGTCAGCAGCTTCGTGGCTGGACAGGGGGACTCACCCCTCCACTTT
CVSSFVAGQGDSPLHF
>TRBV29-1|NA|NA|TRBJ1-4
TGCAGCGTTCAGACAAGAACTAATGAAAAACTGTTTTTT
CSVQTRTNEKLFF
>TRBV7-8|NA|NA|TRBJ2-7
TGTGCCAGCAGCTCGAAAGGGAGCTCCTACGAGCAGTACTTC
CASSSKGSSYEQYF
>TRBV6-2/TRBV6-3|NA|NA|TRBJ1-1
TGTGCCAGCAGTTACTCGGTGACAGAGGGGGGACTCTCGAACACTGAAGCTTTCTTT
CASSYSVTEGGLSNTEAFF
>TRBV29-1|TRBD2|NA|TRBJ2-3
TGCAGCGTGGGACTAGCGGGCTACACAGATACGCAGTATTTT
CSVGLAGYTDTQYF
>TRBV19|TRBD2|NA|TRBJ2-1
TGTGCCAGTAGTATTAAGCGGGGGGGCTACAATGAGCAGTTCTTC
CASSIKRGGYNEQFF